Below, 11 T cell receptor beta chains from the same sample are listed, as sequenced in a study of blood T cell repertoires in COVID-19. Sequenced by immunoSEQ multiplex PCR; TCRdb stores in-frame clones only, minus some. The sample yields roughly 390,000 clones, around 84% seen once. The sequenced material came from peripheral blood. These receptors originate from a woman aged 18 to 35 with acute or convalescent COVID-19.

The V and J genes are TRBV24-1 and TRBJ1-1; no firm D call. Germline lookup yields CDR1 KGHDR and CDR2 SFDVKD. CDR3 length: 14 residues. Trimming removed 3 bases at V and 3 bases at J, with 10 bases between. CDR3 sequence: CATSDPPGDTEAFF. DNA for the CDR3: TGTGCCACCAGTGATCCACCCGGGGACACTGAAGCTTTCTTT.

This clone was seen more than once but under ten times. The rearrangement links TRBV24-1 to TRBJ1-5; tentatively, D is TRBD1 (6 bases). V was trimmed by 0 bases and J by 0 bases, leaving 11 bases between them. There are 17 residues in the CDR3. The germline CDR1 and CDR2 sequences are KGHDR and SFDVKD. CDR3 nucleotide sequence: TGTGCCACCAGTGATTTGGGACAGCCATATAGCAATCAGCCCCAGCATTTT. It encodes CATSDLGQPYSNQPQHF.

The V gene is TRBV24-1, the J gene TRBJ2-1, with 15 bases that match TRBD2. V gave up 2 bases and J gave up 7 bases; unmatched junction bases: 2. The germline gives CDR1 KGHDR, CDR2 SFDVKD. This CDR3 region has 16 residues. Here the CDR3 reads CATSDWTSGRANEQFF. In nucleotides, the CDR3 is TGTGCCACCAGTGATTGGACTAGCGGGAGGGCTAATGAGCAGTTCTTC.

The gene calls are TRBV3-1 (or the pseudogene TRBV3-2) and TRBJ2-2, with 9 bases identical to TRBD1. CDR1 and CDR2 from the germline V gene are LGHDT and YNNKEL (reference sequence). This CDR3 is built from 16 residues. Trimming cost V 4 bases and J 5 bases; bases outside gene matches: 8. This CDR3 is CASSRPTGGGTGELFF. The CDR3 DNA reads as TGTGCCAGCAGCCGACCGACAGGGGGAGGGACCGGGGAGCTGTTTTTT.

CDR3 nucleotides: TGTGCCAGCACCCAACTAGCGGGGGCCACAGATACGCAGTATTTT. Encoded protein: CASTQLAGATDTQYF. The V call is TRBV5-6, the J call TRBJ2-3; 11 bases map to TRBD2. Trimming removed 6 bases from V and 2 bases from J; junction bases left unmatched: 5. The CDR3 runs 15 residues. Germline V gene lookup returns CDR1 SGHDT and CDR2 YYEEEE.

This clone was counted between two and nine times. The chain recombines TRBV4-1 with TRBJ1-5, with unresolved D. The germline gives CDR1 MGHRA, CDR2 YSYEKL. CDR3 size: 14 residues. The V gene lost 0 bases and the J gene lost 5 bases, with 8 bases spanning the gap. The CDR3 spells CASSQERWDQPQHF. The CDR3 DNA reads as TGCGCCAGCAGCCAAGAGCGGTGGGATCAGCCCCAGCATTTT.

This sequence joins TRBV6-5 and TRBJ1-1; D is unresolved. Germline V gives CDR1 MNHEY, CDR2 SVGAGI. The CDR3 is 16 amino acids. Trimming stripped 1 base from V and 3 bases from J, with 15 bases between. CDR3 DNA sequence: TGTGCCAGCAGTTACTGGATGTCGGGGATGGACACTGAAGCTTTCTTT. Translated: CASSYWMSGMDTEAFF.

The chain has TRBV5-1 and TRBJ2-3; a weak D match, TRBD2 (5 bases). This CDR3 has 15 amino acids. Trimming removed 0 bases at V and 2 bases at J, with 10 bases between. Germline V gene data show CDR1 as SGHRS and CDR2 as YFSETQ. The CDR3 DNA reads TGCGCCAGCAGCTTGGCTGAGCGGTACACAGATACGCAGTATTTT. Amino acids: CASSLAERYTDTQYF.

CDR3: CAWSGGRNSPLHF. DNA of the CDR3: TGTGCCTGGAGTGGGGGGAGGAATTCACCCCTCCACTTT. The rearrangement links TRBV30 to TRBJ1-6, with a possible D match to TRBD1 (5 bases). Germline values: CDR1 GTSNPN, CDR2 SVGIG (reference sequence). Trimming shortened V by 1 base and J by 7 bases, and 8 bases separated the two germline ends. The CDR3 is 13 amino acids.

Here the CDR3 DNA reads TGCGCCAGCAGTCCCCGCGGGGGGCTTAATCAAGAGACCCAGTACTTC. Its protein product is CASSPRGGLNQETQYF. V is TRBV23-1 and J is TRBJ2-5; 8 bases agree with TRBD2. TRBV23-1 is recorded as an ORF, its role being uncertain. The V and J ends lost 4 bases and 2 bases, in that order; junction bases with no gene match: 9. The CDR3 runs 16 residues.

This clone was recorded once. The chain is built from TRBV5-1 and TRBJ2-3, with 11 positions matching TRBD2. The V segment lost 2 bases and the J segment 2 bases; nucleotides outside the gene matches: 10. The germline CDR1 and CDR2 sequences are SGHRS and YFSETQ. CDR3 length equals 18 residues. The CDR3 is CASSFIRLAGPNTDTQYF. The CDR3 DNA reads TGCGCCAGCAGCTTCATCCGACTAGCGGGGCCCAACACAGATACGCAGTATTTT.